This is a list of T cell receptor beta chains from one sample in a study of regulatory T cells in long-lasting Graves disease. A single record per CDR3 protein comes from TCRdb applying MiXCR to the multiplex PCR reads. The sample shows around 250,000 distinct CDR3 sequences, roughly a fifth of them seen only once. Sequenced material: peripheral blood mononuclear cells (PBMCs), taken at new diagnosis, from a patient treated with antithyroid drugs. Receptor source: a female donor with Graves disease. Both conserved end residues are part of each CDR3. The D gene is left open where the match is weak. Not every row has a clone size; where given, it reads once, few, many or a size class.

>TRBJ1-2|many|TRBD1|TRBV6-1
CASSSSPGQGGYTF
TGTGCCAGCTCCTCATCCCCGGGACAGGGTGGCTACACCTTC
>TRBJ1-5|NA|NA|TRBV4-2
CASSQVPGADQPQHF
TGTGCCAGCAGCCAAGTACCCGGAGCAGATCAGCCCCAGCATTTT
>TRBJ2-7|many|NA|TRBV11-2
CASSLYAGTDSYEQYF
TGTGCCAGCAGCCTCTATGCGGGGACAGACTCCTACGAGCAGTACTTC
>TRBJ1-5|many|TRBD1|TRBV7-2
CASSLGSGGYQPQHF
TGTGCCAGCAGCTTAGGGTCAGGGGGGTATCAGCCCCAGCATTTT
>TRBJ1-6|many|TRBD1|TRBV18
CASSPDRVDSPLHF
TGTGCCAGCTCACCCGACAGGGTGGATTCACCCCTCCACTTT
>TRBJ1-2|few|NA|TRBV18
CASSTSQAEGYTF
TGTGCCAGCTCAACTTCTCAGGCTGAAGGCTACACCTTC
>TRBJ2-3|many|NA|TRBV28
CASSFGYLTDTQYF
TGTGCCAGCAGTTTCGGATACCTCACAGATACGCAGTATTTT
>TRBJ1-1|NA|TRBD1|TRBV12-3/TRBV12-4
CASTRTGGTEAFF
TGTGCCAGCACCCGTACAGGGGGCACTGAAGCTTTCTTT
>TRBJ1-5|many|TRBD1|TRBV20-1
CSARGTGDHSNQPQHF
TGCAGTGCTAGAGGTACAGGGGACCATAGCAATCAGCCCCAGCATTTT
>TRBJ2-7|many|NA|TRBV5-1
CASSLSTGYSYEQYF
TGCGCCAGCAGCTTGTCGACAGGATACTCCTACGAGCAGTACTTC
>TRBJ1-1|NA|NA|TRBV18
CASSPNPGGSNTEAFF
TGTGCCAGCTCACCCAATCCAGGAGGGAGCAACACTGAAGCTTTCTTT
>TRBJ1-4|few|NA|TRBV5-1
CASSLEGLVAEKLFF
TGCGCCAGCAGCTTGGAAGGGTTGGTCGCCGAAAAACTGTTTTTT
>TRBJ2-7|many|NA|TRBV18
CASSPPLGGYEQYF
TGTGCCAGCTCACCACCGCTCGGGGGCTACGAGCAGTACTTC
>TRBJ2-1|many|TRBD2|TRBV9
CASSVELAGSSYNEQFF
TGTGCCAGCAGCGTAGAACTAGCGGGGAGCTCCTACAATGAGCAGTTCTTC